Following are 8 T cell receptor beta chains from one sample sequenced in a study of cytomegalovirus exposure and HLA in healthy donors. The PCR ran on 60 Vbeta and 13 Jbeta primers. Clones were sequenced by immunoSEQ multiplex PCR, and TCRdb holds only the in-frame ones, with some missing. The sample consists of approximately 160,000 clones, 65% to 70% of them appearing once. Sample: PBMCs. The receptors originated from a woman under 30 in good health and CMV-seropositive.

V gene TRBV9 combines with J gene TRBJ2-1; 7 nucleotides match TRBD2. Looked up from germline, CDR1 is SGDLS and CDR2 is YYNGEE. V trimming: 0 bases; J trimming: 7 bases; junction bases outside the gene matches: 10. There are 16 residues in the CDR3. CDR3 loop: CASSVEVLAAENEQFF. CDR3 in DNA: TGTGCCAGCAGCGTAGAAGTCCTAGCGGCGGAGAATGAGCAGTTCTTC.

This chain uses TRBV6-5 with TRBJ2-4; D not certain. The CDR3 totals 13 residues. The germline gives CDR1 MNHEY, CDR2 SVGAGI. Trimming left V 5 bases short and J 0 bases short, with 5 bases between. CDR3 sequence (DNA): TGTGCCAGCAGTCATTTAGCCAAAAACATTCAGTACTTC. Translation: CASSHLAKNIQYF.

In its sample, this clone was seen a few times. CDR3 protein: CASSPSRGNEKLFF. The CDR3 nucleotides read TGTGCCAGCTCACCCTCCAGGGGTAATGAAAAACTGTTTTTT. V gene TRBV18 combines with J gene TRBJ1-4; a weak D match, TRBD1 (6 bases). The CDR3 runs 14 residues. CDR1 is KGHSH, CDR2 LQKENI, per germline. Trimming cost V 3 bases and J 4 bases, with 9 bases left between them. The full variable domain, with the rest looked up from reference TRBV18 and TRBJ1-4, is NAGVMQNPRHLVRRRGQEARLRCSPMKGHSHVYWYRQLPEEGLKFMVYLQKENIIDESGMPKERFSAEFPKEGPSILRIQQVVRGDSAAYFCASSPSRGNEKLFFGSGTQLSVL.

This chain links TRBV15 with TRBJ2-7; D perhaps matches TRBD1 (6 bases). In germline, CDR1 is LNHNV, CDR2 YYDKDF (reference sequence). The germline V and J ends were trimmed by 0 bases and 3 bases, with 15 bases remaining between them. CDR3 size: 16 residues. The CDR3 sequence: CATSRERGRGNYEQYF. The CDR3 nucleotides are TGTGCCACCAGCAGAGAACGGGGAAGGGGGAACTACGAGCAGTACTTC.

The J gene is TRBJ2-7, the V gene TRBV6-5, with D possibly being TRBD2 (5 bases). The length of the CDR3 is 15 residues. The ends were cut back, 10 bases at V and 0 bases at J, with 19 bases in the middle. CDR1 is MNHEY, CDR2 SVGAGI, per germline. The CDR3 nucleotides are TGTGCCACCAAATATACGGGGTTAAGCTCCTACGAGCAGTACTTC. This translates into CATKYTGLSSYEQYF.

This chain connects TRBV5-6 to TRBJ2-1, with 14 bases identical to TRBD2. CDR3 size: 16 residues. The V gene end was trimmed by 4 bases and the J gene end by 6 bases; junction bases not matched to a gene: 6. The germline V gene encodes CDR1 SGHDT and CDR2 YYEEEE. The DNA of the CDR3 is TGTGCCAGCAGCCCCGGGACTAGCGGGAGCGGCAATGAGCAGTTCTTC. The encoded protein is CASSPGTSGSGNEQFF.

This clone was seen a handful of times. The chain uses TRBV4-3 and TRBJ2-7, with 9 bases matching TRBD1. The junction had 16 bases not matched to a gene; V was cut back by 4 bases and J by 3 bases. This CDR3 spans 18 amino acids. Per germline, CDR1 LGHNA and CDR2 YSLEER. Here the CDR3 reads CASSLHKPVPGQGYEQYF. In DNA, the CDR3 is TGCGCCAGCAGCCTACATAAGCCGGTACCGGGACAGGGCTACGAGCAGTACTTC.

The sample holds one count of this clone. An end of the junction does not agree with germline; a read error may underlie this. CDR3 residues: CSSRGGRWDRRNTEAFF. The DNA of the CDR3 is TGTTCCAGCAGGGGTGGACGTTGGGACAGACGAAACACTGAAGCTTTCTTT. This rearrangement joins TRBV7-9 to TRBJ1-1, with 7 bases aligning to TRBD1. The CDR3 covers 17 residues. Germline V gene data show CDR1 as SEHNR and CDR2 as FQNEAQ (reference sequence).